This T cell receptor (beta chain) was observed in a study of T cells after yellow fever vaccination. Study-level findings and limits: The study found a weaker secondary response that peaked faster, day 5 versus 15.

This clonotype was observed a few times. Antigen specificity is unknown. TCRdb passed the 5' RACE reads through MiXCR, listing each CDR3 protein once. Among 550,000 or so distinct CDR3 sequences listed, about 19% were seen once. CDR3 length: 14 residues. The junction had 4 bases not matched to a gene; V was cut back by 4 bases and J by 4 bases. Germline assignment: CDR1 KGHDR and CDR2 SFDVKD. The sequence derives from a man aged 25-40 years who received the YFV17D yellow fever vaccine. The material sequenced was PBMCs, taken 15 days after the yellow fever booster vaccination. The rearrangement joins TRBV24-1 to TRBJ2-7; 9 bases are shared with TRBD1. The CDR3 region is CATSESGTGYEQYF. As DNA, the CDR3 is TGTGCCACCAGTGAGTCCGGGACAGGGTACGAGCAGTACTTC.